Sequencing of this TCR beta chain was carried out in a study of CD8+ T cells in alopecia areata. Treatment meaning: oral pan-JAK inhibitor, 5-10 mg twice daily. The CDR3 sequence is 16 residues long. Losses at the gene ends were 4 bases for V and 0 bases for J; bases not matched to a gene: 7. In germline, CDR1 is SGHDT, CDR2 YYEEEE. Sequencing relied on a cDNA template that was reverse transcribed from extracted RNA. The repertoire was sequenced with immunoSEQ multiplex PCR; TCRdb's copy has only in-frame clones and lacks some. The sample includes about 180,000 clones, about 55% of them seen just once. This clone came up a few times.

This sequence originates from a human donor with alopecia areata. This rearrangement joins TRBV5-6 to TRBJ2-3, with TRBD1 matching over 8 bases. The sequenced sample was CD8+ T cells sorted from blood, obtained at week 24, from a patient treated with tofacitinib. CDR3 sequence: CASSPWDRMSTDTQYF. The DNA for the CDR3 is TGTGCCAGCAGCCCCTGGGACAGGATGAGCACAGATACGCAGTATTTT.